Listed below are T cell receptor beta chains from one sample, sequenced in a study of blood T cell repertoires in COVID-19. Method: immunoSEQ multiplex PCR; TCRdb's copy keeps in-frame clones and lacks some. The table shows about 68,000 clones, with 70% to 90% occurring only once. Sequenced input: peripheral blood. These receptors came from a man younger than 45 with acute or convalescent COVID-19. CDR3s include the opening cysteine and the closing phenylalanine or tryptophan. A D gene is named only where the DNA matches it firmly. A row's size may be missing; if present it is once, few, many or a size class.

abundance,j_gene,d_gene,v_gene,CDR3nt,CDR3aa
few,TRBJ1-4,TRBD1,TRBV28,TGTGCCAGCAGGGCAGGGGGAATTAATGAAAAACTGTTTTTT,CASRAGGINEKLFF
NA,TRBJ2-7,TRBD2,TRBV11-2,TGTGCCAGCAGCTTAGATTATAGCACTAGCGGTTACTACGAGCAGTACTTC,CASSLDYSTSGYYEQYF
NA,TRBJ2-7,TRBD2,TRBV25-1,TGTGCCAGCAGGGGGACTAGCGGGGCCTACGAGCAGTACTTC,CASRGTSGAYEQYF
NA,TRBJ2-1,NA,TRBV6-5,TGTGCCACCACGCGCGGCCCTAGTTACAATGAGCAGTTCTTC,CATTRGPSYNEQFF
NA,TRBJ2-2,NA,TRBV7-9,TGTGCCAGCAGACCAGACAGGATCAGCGGGGAGCTGTTTTTT,CASRPDRISGELFF
NA,TRBJ1-5,NA,TRBV19,TGTGCCAGTAGTATCCCCCCCCGGACGGGAGATCAGCCCCAGCATTTT,CASSIPPRTGDQPQHF
NA,TRBJ2-2,TRBD1,TRBV6-5,TGTGCCAGCAGGTACCTCCGGACAGGGGCCGGGGAGCTGTTTTTT,CASRYLRTGAGELFF
NA,TRBJ2-1,TRBD2,TRBV4-3,TGCGCCAGCAGCCAGGAGGGACTACCTTCCGATGAGCAGTTCTTC,CASSQEGLPSDEQFF
NA,TRBJ1-4,TRBD1,TRBV20-1,TGCAGTGCTAGTCCTATGGAGGGGGCGAATGAAAAACTGTTTTTT,CSASPMEGANEKLFF
NA,TRBJ1-4,TRBD1,TRBV3-1/TRBV3-2,TGTGCCAGCAGCCGTAGGACAGGGGATGAAAAACTGTTTTTT,CASSRRTGDEKLFF
NA,TRBJ2-1,TRBD1,TRBV9,TGTGCCAGCAGCAGCAACCGGGACAGGACTCCCCAGGAGCAGTTCTTC,CASSSNRDRTPQEQFF
NA,TRBJ1-6,NA,TRBV7-2,TGTGCCAGCAGCTCGACCTTGAGCGGGAATTCACCCCTCCACTTT,CASSSTLSGNSPLHF
NA,TRBJ1-3,NA,TRBV3-1/TRBV3-2,TGTGCCAGCAGCCGGAACAGGGACACCATATATTTT,CASSRNRDTIYF
NA,TRBJ1-5,NA,TRBV11-2,TGTGCCAGCAGCTCAGAGGGGGGTCAGCCCCAGCATTTT,CASSSEGGQPQHF
few,TRBJ2-7,NA,TRBV29-1,TGCAGCGCGGAAAAGGGGGATAAACAGTACTTC,CSAEKGDKQYF
NA,TRBJ2-2,TRBD1,TRBV29-1,TGCAGCGTGGGACAGACCACCGGGGAGCTGTTTTTT,CSVGQTTGELFF
NA,TRBJ2-1,NA,TRBV9,TGTGCCAGCAGCGCTATTATTAGCTCCTACAATGAGCAGTTCTTC,CASSAIISSYNEQFF
NA,TRBJ1-1,TRBD1,TRBV5-5,TGTGCCAGCAGTTCCGGGACAGGGGTGGGAACTGAAGCTTTCTTT,CASSSGTGVGTEAFF
NA,TRBJ2-3,TRBD2,TRBV30,TGTGCCTGGAACCAGCGGGGGATCACAGATACGCAGTATTTT,CAWNQRGITDTQYF
NA,TRBJ2-1,NA,TRBV9,TGTGCCAGCAGCGTAGCTGCATTAGATGAGCAGTTCTTC,CASSVAALDEQFF
NA,TRBJ2-7,TRBD2,TRBV7-9,TGTGCCAGCAGCTTAGCGAGCGGGAGGAACCTCCTACGAGGACAGTACTTC,CASSLASGRNLLRGQYF
NA,TRBJ2-7,NA,TRBV11-1,TGTGCCAGCAGCCCCCGGCGCCAGGGATATTTGGGCGAGCAGTACTTC,CASSPRRQGYLGEQYF
NA,TRBJ2-3,NA,TRBV29-1,TGCAGCGATCAACAGGGGGGGGAAGATACGCAGTATTTT,CSDQQGGEDTQYF
few,TRBJ2-2,TRBD2,TRBV5-5,TGTGCCAGCAGCACCCGACTAGCGGGAGGACTGAACACCGGGGAGCTGTTTTTT,CASSTRLAGGLNTGELFF
NA,TRBJ1-4,NA,TRBV28,TGTGCCAGCAGTCCCGGAGGGTCAACTAATGAAAAACTGTTTTTT,CASSPGGSTNEKLFF
NA,TRBJ1-2,TRBD1,TRBV6-4,TGTGCCAGCATCCCGACAGGGGCGGGTGGCTACACCTTC,CASIPTGAGGYTF
NA,TRBJ2-3,TRBD2,TRBV28,TGTGCCAGCAGTACCCGGGGACTAGGGGGGCGGGATACGCAGTATTTT,CASSTRGLGGRDTQYF
once,TRBJ2-1,TRBD1,TRBV6-5,TGTGCCAGCAGTCCCAGGGGGACAACAGATGAGCAGTTCTTC,CASSPRGTTDEQFF
NA,TRBJ2-6,TRBD2,TRBV5-5,TGTGCCAGCAGCTTGGTCGGCGGGGGGGCTGGGGCCAACGTCCTGACTTTC,CASSLVGGGAGANVLTF
once,TRBJ1-5,NA,TRBV15,TGTGCCACCAGCAGCGTCAGGGGTAATCAGCCCCAGCATTTT,CATSSVRGNQPQHF
NA,TRBJ2-1,TRBD2,TRBV29-1,TGCAGCGTGACTAGCGGGGGGAATGAGCAGTTCTTC,CSVTSGGNEQFF
NA,TRBJ1-4,TRBD1,TRBV10-2,TGCGCCAGCAGTTTAACCGGGACAGAATTCGAAAAACTGTTTTTT,CASSLTGTEFEKLFF
NA,TRBJ1-5,NA,TRBV29-1,TGCAGCGTTTCAGGGCCCAATCAGCCCCAGCATTTT,CSVSGPNQPQHF
NA,TRBJ1-2,NA,TRBV5-4,TGTGCCAGCAGCCCGCTTGGGGGCGACTATGGCTACACCTTC,CASSPLGGDYGYTF
many,TRBJ2-3,NA,TRBV6-4,TGTGCCAGCAGTGAGGGGGCGGGAGCAGATACGCAGTATTTT,CASSEGAGADTQYF
NA,TRBJ2-3,NA,TRBV18,TGTGCCAGCTCACCAACGACTAGACGGGAAGATACGCAGTATTTT,CASSPTTRREDTQYF
NA,TRBJ2-4,TRBD2,TRBV19,TGTGCCACCTCCGGGACTAGCTCTAACTTC,CATSGTSSNF
NA,TRBJ1-5,NA,TRBV18,TGTGCCAGCTCACCAGGGGGCTGGACTCAGCCCCAGCATTTT,CASSPGGWTQPQHF
NA,TRBJ2-2,TRBD2,TRBV5-1,TGCGCCAGCGCGGGAGGAATGGGCACCGGGGAGCTGTTTTTT,CASAGGMGTGELFF
NA,TRBJ1-2,NA,TRBV18,TGTGCCAGCCGGACTCCCTCAGCTAACTATGGCTACACCTTC,CASRTPSANYGYTF
NA,TRBJ2-5,TRBD1,TRBV30,TGTGCCTGGAGTGATAACAGGGGATTCCAAGAGACCCAGTACTTC,CAWSDNRGFQETQYF
NA,TRBJ1-1,TRBD1,TRBV19,TGTGCCAGTAGTATAGGGCAGGGACAGGGGGTTAGTGCCACTGAAGCTTTCTTT,CASSIGQGQGVSATEAFF
NA,TRBJ1-2,NA,TRBV30,TGTGCCTGGAGCCATACCTTGGTTCCACAGGCAAACTATGGCTACACCTTC,CAWSHTLVPQANYGYTF
NA,TRBJ1-3,NA,TRBV5-1,TGCGCCAGCAGCTATGACAGTCGAGGAAACACCATATATTTT,CASSYDSRGNTIYF
NA,TRBJ2-1,NA,TRBV19,TGTGCCAGTAGTATTTACTCCTTTTACAATGAGCAGTTCTTC,CASSIYSFYNEQFF
NA,TRBJ2-5,TRBD1,TRBV28,TGTGCCACCGGACAGGACTTGGCCCAGTACTTC,CATGQDLAQYF
NA,TRBJ1-4,NA,TRBV1,TGCACCAGCAGCCAAGACCACAGGGGGGATAATGAAAAACTGTTTTTT,CTSSQDHRGDNEKLFF
NA,TRBJ2-1,NA,TRBV4-2,TGTGCCAGCAGCCAGGCGGGTTTAGTGAAAGAGCAGTTCTTC,CASSQAGLVKEQFF
once,TRBJ2-1,TRBD2,TRBV6-2/TRBV6-3,TGTGCCAGCAGTTACTCTTCGGGTCCGTTATTCGCGGGAGGGTGGGATGAGCAGTTCTTC,CASSYSSGPLFAGGWDEQFF
few,TRBJ1-4,NA,TRBV19,TGTGCCAGTAGCAACTTCAGGGCGGCTAATGAAAAACTGTTTTTT,CASSNFRAANEKLFF
NA,TRBJ1-2,TRBD1,TRBV6-6,TGTGCCAGCAGCGCAGGGACAGGCTATGGCTACACCTTC,CASSAGTGYGYTF